This record concerns one T cell receptor (beta chain) sequence. Its specificity is not known. PCR primers comprised 60 Vbeta and 13 Jbeta primers. In the authors' methods: There were around 78 million unique TCR beta chains by a later count, and about 12 million of them were shared. The data were produced by immunoSEQ multiplex PCR, yet TCRdb's version contains in-frame clones alone and is incomplete. V, J and clone size are those of that table, while D and trimming were read from the DNA. Of approximately 180,000 clones listed, 87% are singletons. This record comes from a study of cytomegalovirus exposure and HLA in healthy donors. The CDR3 extends over 13 amino acids. The germline V gene encodes CDR1 SGHTA and CDR2 FQGNSA. The V gene lost 5 bases and the J gene lost 3 bases, with 9 bases spanning the gap. Broader study findings: TCR beta chains numbering under 200 were designated cytomegalovirus-associated. Rates of TCR association differed by HLA locus in a later analysis, with DRB1 highest and HLA-C lowest.

The TCR was taken from a girl under three years old in good health and CMV-seronegative. Source material: PBMCs. This chain links TRBV7-2 with TRBJ2-3; D may be TRBD2 (6 bases). The CDR3: CASSVGGTDTQYF. CDR3 sequence (DNA): TGTGCCAGCAGCGTTGGGGGGACAGATACGCAGTATTTT. The full variable domain, rest sourced from reference TRBV7-2 and TRBJ2-3, is GAGVSQSPSNKVTEKGKDVELRCDPISGHTALYWYRQSLGQGLEFLIYFQGNSAPDKSGLPSDRFSAERTGGSVSTLTIQRTQQEDSAVYLCASSVGGTDTQYFGPGTRLTVL.